These 15 T cell receptor beta chains came from one sample sequenced in a study of blood T cells in healthy people across ages. Sample-barcoded 5' priming and a J-beta primer mix drove a second PCR of roughly 6 to 12 cycles. TCRdb passed the 5' RACE reads through MiXCR, listing each CDR3 protein once. The sample includes about 780,000 distinct CDR3 sequences, roughly 24% of them seen just once. This same sample was also part of a study on T cells of mothers and their children.

The source material was blood. The origin of the receptors is a boy between 10 and 17 years old in good health.

This clonotype was found many times. The chain combines TRBV14 with TRBJ2-2; D is uncertain. Trimming took off 6 bases at V and 0 bases at J, with 8 bases between the two ends. The CDR3 is made up of 14 amino acids. Germline V lookup: CDR1 SGHDN, CDR2 FVKESK. In DNA form, the CDR3 reads TGTGCCAGCAGGGGTTCAGCGAACACCGGGGAGCTGTTTTTT. Protein sequence: CASRGSANTGELFF.

In this sample, this clonotype turned up a few times. The V gene is TRBV21-1, the J gene TRBJ1-1; TRBD1 is the table's D call and was not checked against the DNA. TRBV21-1 is a listed pseudogene. CDR3 length: 14 residues. Written as DNA, the CDR3 is TGTGCCAGCAGGTCAGGGGATGGGAACACTGAAGCTTTCTTT. This gives the protein CASRSGDGNTEAFF.

This clonotype was counted between two and nine times. This rearrangement joins TRBV12-3 or TRBV12-4 to TRBJ2-3; perhaps TRBD2 as D (6 bases). The CDR3 covers 15 residues. V was trimmed by 1 base and J by 2 bases, leaving 10 bases between them. The DNA of the CDR3 is TGTGCCAGCAGTTTAGGAAGCGGGCCCACAGATACGCAGTATTTT. It encodes CASSLGSGPTDTQYF.

The chain is built from TRBV20-1 and TRBJ2-5, with 7 positions matching TRBD1. Judging by the DNA end, TRBJ2-1 fits better; the J call may be wrong. CDR3 length: 19 amino acids. Germline V lookup: CDR1 DFQATT, CDR2 SNEGSKA (reference sequence). The CDR3 reads CSARGQGLVVASNYNEQFF. CDR3 in DNA: TGCAGTGCTAGAGGACAGGGCTTGGTTGTGGCGTCAAACTACAATGAGCAGTTCTTC.

The rearrangement links TRBV20-1 to TRBJ1-4, with D unresolved. Deletions cut 6 bases from V and 8 bases from J, with 13 bases between. Germline V gives CDR1 DFQATT, CDR2 SNEGSKA (reference sequence). CDR3 size: 12 residues. CDR3 sequence (DNA): TGCAGTGCCCCCGGCCTGGACGAAAAACTGTTTTTT. Translating it yields CSAPGLDEKLFF.

This sequence joins TRBV5-6 and TRBJ1-1; possibly TRBD1 for D (6 bases). V gave up 1 base and J gave up 1 base, with 11 bases separating them. The length of the CDR3 is 15 residues. The germline V gene encodes CDR1 SGHDT and CDR2 YYEEEE. CDR3 coding DNA: TGTGCCAGCAGCTTGTGGGGGGCAGGGAACACTGAAGCTTTCTTT. Amino acid sequence: CASSLWGAGNTEAFF.

V and J are TRBV7-9 and TRBJ1-1, with D hard to call. There are 13 residues in the CDR3. Trimming removed 5 bases at V and 7 bases at J, with 14 bases between. The germline V gene encodes CDR1 SEHNR and CDR2 FQNEAQ (reference sequence). The CDR3 sequence: CASSQFSGLEAFF. The CDR3 nucleotides are TGTGCCAGCAGCCAATTTTCGGGTCTTGAAGCTTTCTTT.

The chain carries TRBV5-1 and TRBJ2-7; D might be TRBD2 (6 bases). V was cut by 5 bases and J by 0 bases, with 15 bases left in between. The germline V gene encodes CDR1 SGHRS and CDR2 YFSETQ. The CDR3 covers 15 residues. CDR3 in amino acids: CASSFRRGLSYEQYF. In DNA form, the CDR3 reads TGCGCCAGCAGTTTCAGACGGGGACTCTCCTACGAGCAGTACTTC. Full variable domain (outside the CDR3, taken from reference TRBV5-1 and TRBJ2-7): KAGVTQTPRYLIKTRGQQVTLSCSPISGHRSVSWYQQTPGQGLQFLFEYFSETQRNKGNFPGRFSGRQFSNSRSEMNVSTLELGDSALYLCASSFRRGLSYEQYFGPGTRLTVT.

The chain couples TRBV29-1 to TRBJ1-4; possibly TRBD1 for D (5 bases). Trimming left V 7 bases short and J 12 bases short, with 18 bases between. Germline CDR1 and CDR2: SQVTM and ANQGSEA. This CDR3 contains 12 residues. The CDR3 loop is CSAWIRGEELFF. CDR3 nucleotide sequence: TGCAGCGCGTGGATAAGAGGGGAAGAACTGTTTTTT. The full variable domain, its missing parts supplied by reference TRBV29-1 and TRBJ1-4, is SAVISQKPSRDICQRGTSLTIQCQVDSQVTMMFWYRQQPGQSLTLIATANQGSEATYESGFVIDKFPISRPNLTFSTLTVSNMSPEDSSIYLCSAWIRGEELFFGSGTQLSVL.

V gene TRBV30 combines with J gene TRBJ2-4, with a tentative D call TRBD1 (7 bases). The CDR3 contains 14 residues. The germline V gene encodes CDR1 GTSNPN and CDR2 SVGIG (reference sequence). V was shortened by 2 bases and J by 6 bases, with 14 bases between the two germline ends. The CDR3 region is CAWSKGGQRNIQYF. The CDR3 region has the DNA TGTGCCTGGAGTAAGGGGGGACAGCGAAACATTCAGTACTTC.

V and J are TRBV9 and TRBJ2-3; 10 positions agree with TRBD2. The germline V gene encodes CDR1 SGDLS and CDR2 YYNGEE. This CDR3 spans 18 amino acids. Trimming cost V 0 bases and J 3 bases; bases outside gene matches: 10. CDR3 sequence (DNA): TGTGCCAGCAGCGTAGCGCCGGGAGCGGGGGGGCGAACAGATACGCAGTATTTT. Amino acid sequence: CASSVAPGAGGRTDTQYF.

This clonotype was detected only a few times. The chain carries TRBV3-1 and TRBJ1-1; D is ambiguous. Trimming took 3 bases from V and 4 from J, leaving 15 bases between them. Germline V gene data show CDR1 as LGHDT and CDR2 as YNNKEL (reference sequence). CDR3 length: 15 residues. The CDR3, as DNA: TGTGCCAGCAGCCATAATAGTGGGAAGGGCACTGAAGCTTTCTTT. This translates into CASSHNSGKGTEAFF. Based on the CDR3 plus reference TRBV3-1 and TRBJ1-1, the full variable domain is DTAVSQTPKYLVTQMGNDKSIKCEQNLGHDTMYWYKQDSKKFLKIMFSYNNKELIINETVPNRFSPKSPDKAHLNLHINSLELGDSAVYFCASSHNSGKGTEAFFGQGTRLTVV.

The chain links TRBV28 to TRBJ2-7; D might be TRBD2 (6 bases). Germline CDR1 is MDHEN and CDR2 is SYDVKM. V was cut by 2 bases and J by 0 bases, with 14 bases left in between. The CDR3 runs to 16 residues. DNA of the CDR3: TGTGCCAGCAGTTTACCTACTAGCCCAATCTCCTACGAGCAGTACTTC. The encoded protein is CASSLPTSPISYEQYF.

The chain has TRBV29-1 and TRBJ1-1; D gene unclear. The germline V gene has CDR1 SQVTM and CDR2 ANQGSEA. This CDR3 region has 10 residues. Trimming removed 8 bases from V and 3 bases from J, with 7 bases in between. In DNA, the CDR3 is TGCAGCTCAGGTGACACTGAAGCTTTCTTT. This translates into CSSGDTEAFF.

This clonotype was counted a few times. The V call is TRBV29-1, the J call TRBJ1-6, with D perhaps TRBD1 (6 bases). The CDR3 runs to 13 residues. V lost 8 bases to trimming and J lost 7 bases, with 15 bases between them. Germline V gene sequence: CDR1 SQVTM, CDR2 ANQGSEA. In nucleotides, the CDR3 is TGCAGCTCCCCGGGGGGCGGGAATTCACCCCTCCACTTT. Translation gives CSSPGGGNSPLHF.